The rows below give T cell receptor beta chains drawn from one sample of a study of blood T cell repertoires in COVID-19. Clones were read by immunoSEQ multiplex PCR, and TCRdb kept only the in-frame ones, dropping some. The data contain nearly 200,000 clones, roughly four fifths of them singletons. The sequenced sample consisted of PBMCs or T cells enriched from blood (not recorded which). Receptor source: a man aged 35-49 years who had recovered from COVID-19. Both conserved end residues are part of each CDR3. Fields, in order: V gene, D gene, J gene, clone size, CDR3 protein, CDR3 DNA. D genes are given only for firm matches. Clone size, where shown, is once, few, many, or a class for clones that have expanded.

V gene: TRBV2
D gene: -
J gene: TRBJ2-1
clone size: -
CDR3 protein: CASSVRGSYNEQFF
CDR3 DNA: TGTGCCAGCAGTGTGCGGGGTTCCTACAATGAGCAGTTCTTC

V gene: TRBV7-9
D gene: -
J gene: TRBJ1-2
clone size: -
CDR3 protein: CASSLAPLIYGYTF
CDR3 DNA: TGTGCCAGCAGCTTAGCCCCTCTTATCTATGGCTACACCTTC

V gene: TRBV6-5
D gene: TRBD1
J gene: TRBJ1-1
clone size: -
CDR3 protein: CASSPWTGGSTEAFF
CDR3 DNA: TGTGCCAGCAGTCCGTGGACAGGGGGGAGTACTGAAGCTTTCTTT

V gene: TRBV19
D gene: TRBD1
J gene: TRBJ1-2
clone size: -
CDR3 protein: CASSIDRTGGIYGYTF
CDR3 DNA: TGTGCCAGTAGTATAGATCGGACAGGGGGAATCTATGGCTACACCTTC

V gene: TRBV5-4
D gene: -
J gene: TRBJ1-3
clone size: few
CDR3 protein: CASSLGGSAGNTIYF
CDR3 DNA: TGTGCCAGCAGCTTGGGTGGGAGTGCTGGAAACACCATATATTTT

V gene: TRBV12-5
D gene: TRBD1
J gene: TRBJ1-3
clone size: -
CDR3 protein: CASGLRQGAAGNTIYF
CDR3 DNA: TGTGCTAGTGGTTTAAGACAGGGGGCGGCTGGAAACACCATATATTTT

V gene: TRBV28
D gene: -
J gene: TRBJ1-3
clone size: -
CDR3 protein: CASSLHRVIGNTIYF
CDR3 DNA: TGTGCCAGCAGTCTCCACAGGGTTATTGGAAACACCATATATTTT

V gene: TRBV19
D gene: -
J gene: TRBJ1-1
clone size: -
CDR3 protein: CASSIQILNTEAFF
CDR3 DNA: TGTGCCAGTAGTATACAGATTTTGAACACTGAAGCTTTCTTT

V gene: TRBV11-2
D gene: TRBD1
J gene: TRBJ2-1
clone size: once
CDR3 protein: CASSLVRGQGYNEQFF
CDR3 DNA: TGTGCCAGCAGCTTAGTCCGTGGACAGGGGTACAATGAGCAGTTCTTC

V gene: TRBV7-8
D gene: -
J gene: TRBJ1-1
clone size: -
CDR3 protein: CASSLVGAHEAFF
CDR3 DNA: TGTGCCAGCAGCTTAGTGGGCGCTCATGAAGCTTTCTTT

V gene: TRBV9
D gene: TRBD2
J gene: TRBJ2-7
clone size: -
CDR3 protein: CASSVGGGAYEQYF
CDR3 DNA: TGTGCCAGCAGCGTAGGCGGGGGGGCCTACGAGCAGTACTTC

V gene: TRBV9
D gene: -
J gene: TRBJ2-3
clone size: -
CDR3 protein: CASSSWGRGTDTQYF
CDR3 DNA: TGTGCCAGCAGCTCTTGGGGGCGGGGCACAGATACGCAGTATTTT

V gene: TRBV30
D gene: -
J gene: TRBJ1-5
clone size: -
CDR3 protein: CAWSGTADNQPQHF
CDR3 DNA: TGTGCCTGGAGTGGGACAGCGGATAATCAGCCCCAGCATTTT

V gene: TRBV29-1
D gene: TRBD2
J gene: TRBJ2-2
clone size: -
CDR3 protein: CSVDASGSRTGELFF
CDR3 DNA: TGCAGCGTTGATGCTAGCGGGTCCAGAACCGGGGAGCTGTTTTTT

V gene: TRBV10-3
D gene: -
J gene: TRBJ1-6
clone size: once
CDR3 protein: CAIGAGNNSPLHF
CDR3 DNA: TGTGCCATCGGGGCCGGTAATAATTCACCCCTCCACTTT

V gene: TRBV7-6
D gene: TRBD1
J gene: TRBJ2-3
clone size: -
CDR3 protein: CASSQLGQGDLLDTQYF
CDR3 DNA: TGTGCCAGCAGCCAACTCGGACAGGGAGATTTATTGGATACGCAGTATTTT

V gene: TRBV11-2
D gene: TRBD1
J gene: TRBJ1-1
clone size: -
CDR3 protein: CASRSGTGVYGTEAFF
CDR3 DNA: TGTGCCAGCAGGTCCGGGACAGGGGTTTATGGAACTGAAGCTTTCTTT

V gene: TRBV19
D gene: TRBD1
J gene: TRBJ2-7
clone size: -
CDR3 protein: CASTSTGQNYEQYF
CDR3 DNA: TGTGCCAGTACCTCAACGGGACAGAACTACGAGCAGTACTTC

V gene: TRBV5-8
D gene: -
J gene: TRBJ1-1
clone size: -
CDR3 protein: CASSTRTENTEAFF
CDR3 DNA: TGTGCCAGCAGCACTAGGACAGAGAACACTGAAGCTTTCTTT

V gene: TRBV18
D gene: -
J gene: TRBJ1-2
clone size: -
CDR3 protein: CASSPERVNYGYTF
CDR3 DNA: TGTGCCAGCTCACCAGAGAGGGTTAACTATGGCTACACCTTC

V gene: TRBV5-6
D gene: TRBD1
J gene: TRBJ1-5
clone size: -
CDR3 protein: CASSLAQGAGQPQHF
CDR3 DNA: TGTGCCAGCAGCTTGGCCCAGGGGGCCGGACAGCCCCAGCATTTT

V gene: TRBV30
D gene: -
J gene: TRBJ2-7
clone size: -
CDR3 protein: CAWSGQYEQYF
CDR3 DNA: TGTGCCTGGAGCGGACAGTACGAGCAGTACTTC

V gene: TRBV28
D gene: TRBD1
J gene: TRBJ2-7
clone size: -
CDR3 protein: CASSFLPGQGVYEQYF
CDR3 DNA: TGTGCCAGCAGTTTCTTACCGGGACAGGGGGTTTACGAGCAGTACTTC

V gene: TRBV19
D gene: TRBD1
J gene: TRBJ1-6
clone size: -
CDR3 protein: CASEGQGNNSPLHF
CDR3 DNA: TGTGCCAGTGAGGGACAGGGGAATAATTCACCCCTCCACTTT

V gene: TRBV10-3
D gene: -
J gene: TRBJ1-1
clone size: -
CDR3 protein: CAISEADRMNTEAFF
CDR3 DNA: TGTGCCATCAGTGAGGCCGACAGGATGAACACTGAAGCTTTCTTT

V gene: TRBV4-2
D gene: TRBD2
J gene: TRBJ2-1
clone size: once
CDR3 protein: CASSQDTWLAGGPEENEQFF
CDR3 DNA: TGTGCCAGCAGCCAAGATACGTGGCTAGCGGGGGGGCCAGAAGAAAATGAGCAGTTCTTC

V gene: TRBV18
D gene: TRBD1
J gene: TRBJ2-3
clone size: -
CDR3 protein: CASSSYRGDTQYF
CDR3 DNA: TGTGCCAGCTCATCGTACAGGGGGGATACGCAGTATTTT

V gene: TRBV9
D gene: -
J gene: TRBJ2-6
clone size: -
CDR3 protein: CASSVSTPGRGRDSGANVLTF
CDR3 DNA: TGTGCCAGCAGCGTATCTACACCCGGAAGGGGGAGAGACTCTGGGGCCAACGTCCTGACTTTC

V gene: TRBV23-1
D gene: -
J gene: TRBJ1-3
clone size: -
CDR3 protein: CAIQDRHSGNTIYF
CDR3 DNA: TGCGCCATCCAAGACAGACACTCTGGAAACACCATATATTTT

V gene: TRBV5-4
D gene: TRBD1
J gene: TRBJ2-5
clone size: -
CDR3 protein: CASSNRQGRGETQYF
CDR3 DNA: TGTGCCAGCAGCAACCGACAGGGGCGAGGGGAGACCCAGTACTTC

V gene: TRBV2
D gene: -
J gene: TRBJ1-6
clone size: -
CDR3 protein: CASSEHRESSPLHF
CDR3 DNA: TGTGCCAGCAGTGAGCACAGGGAGAGTTCACCCCTCCACTTT

V gene: TRBV9
D gene: -
J gene: TRBJ1-1
clone size: -
CDR3 protein: CASSVRGNTEAFF
CDR3 DNA: TGTGCCAGCAGCGTAAGAGGGAACACTGAAGCTTTCTTT

V gene: TRBV29-1
D gene: -
J gene: TRBJ1-4
clone size: -
CDR3 protein: CSVLFPDATNEKLFF
CDR3 DNA: TGCAGCGTGCTCTTTCCAGATGCAACTAATGAAAAACTGTTTTTT

V gene: TRBV28
D gene: -
J gene: TRBJ1-2
clone size: -
CDR3 protein: CASSFQGQMDGYTF
CDR3 DNA: TGTGCCAGCAGTTTCCAAGGACAGATGGATGGCTACACCTTC

V gene: TRBV4-1
D gene: -
J gene: TRBJ2-3
clone size: -
CDR3 protein: CASSQGRGHLRTDTQYF
CDR3 DNA: TGCGCCAGCAGCCAAGGAAGGGGCCATCTCCGCACAGATACGCAGTATTTT

V gene: TRBV10-2
D gene: TRBD2
J gene: TRBJ2-2
clone size: few
CDR3 protein: CASRGGTSWSVTGELFF
CDR3 DNA: TGCGCCAGCAGAGGGGGGACTAGCTGGTCCGTCACCGGGGAGCTGTTTTTT

V gene: TRBV7-2
D gene: -
J gene: TRBJ2-5
clone size: -
CDR3 protein: CASSLGLMAGGIQETQYF
CDR3 DNA: TGTGCCAGCAGCTTAGGACTTATGGCAGGAGGAATCCAAGAGACCCAGTACTTC

V gene: TRBV12-3/TRBV12-4
D gene: -
J gene: TRBJ1-1
clone size: few
CDR3 protein: CASSYRETEAFF
CDR3 DNA: TGTGCCAGCAGTTACAGGGAGACTGAAGCTTTCTTT

V gene: TRBV5-6
D gene: -
J gene: TRBJ1-1
clone size: -
CDR3 protein: CASSPLGGVRAGTEAFF
CDR3 DNA: TGTGCCAGCAGCCCCCTAGGAGGGGTCAGGGCGGGCACTGAAGCTTTCTTT

V gene: TRBV9
D gene: TRBD2
J gene: TRBJ2-1
clone size: -
CDR3 protein: CASSVTSGDNNEQFF
CDR3 DNA: TGTGCCAGCAGCGTGACTAGCGGGGATAACAATGAGCAGTTCTTC

V gene: TRBV7-8
D gene: TRBD1
J gene: TRBJ1-5
clone size: -
CDR3 protein: CASSLRDRGFLPQHF
CDR3 DNA: TGTGCCAGCAGCCTGCGGGACAGGGGGTTTCTTCCCCAGCATTTT

V gene: TRBV7-8
D gene: TRBD2
J gene: TRBJ2-5
clone size: -
CDR3 protein: CASSLFRAGRVGETQYF
CDR3 DNA: TGTGCCAGCAGCCTTTTCCGTGCGGGGAGGGTAGGGGAGACCCAGTACTTC

V gene: TRBV6-4
D gene: TRBD1
J gene: TRBJ1-2
clone size: once
CDR3 protein: CASSADRGGGYTF
CDR3 DNA: TGTGCCAGCAGTGCCGACAGGGGAGGTGGCTACACCTTC

V gene: TRBV7-8
D gene: TRBD2
J gene: TRBJ2-2
clone size: once
CDR3 protein: CASSPNLWTSGGTGELFF
CDR3 DNA: TGTGCCAGCAGCCCTAATCTTTGGACTAGCGGGGGGACCGGGGAGCTGTTTTTT

V gene: TRBV9
D gene: -
J gene: TRBJ1-6
clone size: -
CDR3 protein: CASSPTLQGLGRSPLHF
CDR3 DNA: TGTGCCAGCAGCCCGACGCTCCAGGGCTTAGGTCGATCACCCCTCCACTTT

V gene: TRBV11-3
D gene: -
J gene: TRBJ2-2
clone size: -
CDR3 protein: CASSLGWGGNTGELFF
CDR3 DNA: TGTGCCAGCAGCTTAGGATGGGGAGGCAACACCGGGGAGCTGTTTTTT

V gene: TRBV6-5
D gene: TRBD1
J gene: TRBJ1-2
clone size: -
CDR3 protein: CASVGTGGSRGYTF
CDR3 DNA: TGTGCCAGCGTAGGGACAGGGGGTTCTCGGGGCTACACCTTC

V gene: TRBV30
D gene: TRBD1
J gene: TRBJ1-5
clone size: -
CDR3 protein: CAWSTGQTRNQPQHF
CDR3 DNA: TGTGCCTGGAGCACGGGACAGACCCGCAATCAGCCCCAGCATTTT

V gene: TRBV4-2
D gene: -
J gene: TRBJ2-3
clone size: few
CDR3 protein: CASSHTTLLGADTQYF
CDR3 DNA: TGTGCCAGCAGCCATACCACGCTGCTAGGGGCGGATACGCAGTATTTT

V gene: TRBV19
D gene: -
J gene: TRBJ1-1
clone size: -
CDR3 protein: CASSTRGREKNTEAFF
CDR3 DNA: TGTGCCAGTAGTACCCGAGGACGGGAAAAGAACACTGAAGCTTTCTTT

V gene: TRBV5-4
D gene: TRBD1
J gene: TRBJ2-7
clone size: -
CDR3 protein: CASSTDPTGGNYEQYF
CDR3 DNA: TGTGCCAGCAGCACGGACCCGACAGGGGGAAACTACGAGCAGTACTTC

V gene: TRBV6-2/TRBV6-3
D gene: -
J gene: TRBJ1-5
clone size: -
CDR3 protein: CASSGPYRSELNQPQHF
CDR3 DNA: TGTGCCAGCAGTGGCCCTTACAGGTCTGAGCTTAATCAGCCCCAGCATTTT

V gene: TRBV19
D gene: TRBD1
J gene: TRBJ1-6
clone size: -
CDR3 protein: CASSAATGTASPLHF
CDR3 DNA: TGTGCCAGTAGTGCCGCCACTGGGACAGCTTCACCCCTCCACTTT

V gene: TRBV5-1
D gene: -
J gene: TRBJ2-7
clone size: -
CDR3 protein: CASSPDRYPYEQYF
CDR3 DNA: TGCGCCAGCAGCCCTGACAGATACCCCTACGAGCAGTACTTC

V gene: TRBV3-1/TRBV3-2
D gene: -
J gene: TRBJ2-5
clone size: -
CDR3 protein: CASSQGGRETQYF
CDR3 DNA: TGTGCCAGCAGCCAGGGGGGGCGGGAGACCCAGTACTTC

V gene: TRBV7-9
D gene: -
J gene: TRBJ1-1
clone size: -
CDR3 protein: CASSLGIPGGTEAFF
CDR3 DNA: TGTGCCAGCAGCCTCGGGATCCCCGGGGGCACTGAAGCTTTCTTT